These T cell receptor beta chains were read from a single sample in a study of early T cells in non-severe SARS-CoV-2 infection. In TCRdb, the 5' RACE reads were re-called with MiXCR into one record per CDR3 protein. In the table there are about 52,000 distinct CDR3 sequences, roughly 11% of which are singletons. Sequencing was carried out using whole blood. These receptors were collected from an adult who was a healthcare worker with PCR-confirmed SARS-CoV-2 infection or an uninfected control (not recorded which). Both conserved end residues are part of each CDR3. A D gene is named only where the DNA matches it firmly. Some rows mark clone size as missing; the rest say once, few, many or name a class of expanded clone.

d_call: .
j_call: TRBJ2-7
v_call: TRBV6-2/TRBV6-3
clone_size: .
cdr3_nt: TGTGCCAGCAGTTATCTGATGGGCCCCTACGAGCAGTACTTC
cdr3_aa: CASSYLMGPYEQYF

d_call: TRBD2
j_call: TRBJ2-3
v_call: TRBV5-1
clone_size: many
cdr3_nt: TGCGCCAGCAGCTTGGCACCTCCGACTAGCGGGGGCCGGGATACGCAGTATTTT
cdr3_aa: CASSLAPPTSGGRDTQYF

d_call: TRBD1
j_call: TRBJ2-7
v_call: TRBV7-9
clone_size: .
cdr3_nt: TGTGCCGCGGTCCCGTTGCGGACAGGGATCGCCTACGAGCAGTACTTC
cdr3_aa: CAAVPLRTGIAYEQYF

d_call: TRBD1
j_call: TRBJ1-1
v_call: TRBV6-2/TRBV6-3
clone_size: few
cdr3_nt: TGTGCCAGCAGTGCGACAGGGCCGGGCACTGAAGCTTTCTTT
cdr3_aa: CASSATGPGTEAFF

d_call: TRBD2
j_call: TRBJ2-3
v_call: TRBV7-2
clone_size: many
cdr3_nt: TGTGCCAGCACCACTAGCGGTGATACGCAGTATTTT
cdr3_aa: CASTTSGDTQYF

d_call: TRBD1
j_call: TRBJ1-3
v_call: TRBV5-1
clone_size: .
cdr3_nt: TGCGCCAGCAGCTTGGAAGGGACAGGCCTGAGCTCTGGAAACACCATATATTTT
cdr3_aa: CASSLEGTGLSSGNTIYF

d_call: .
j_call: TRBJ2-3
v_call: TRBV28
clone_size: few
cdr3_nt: TGTGCCACCGTGTGGGGTTATAGCACAGATACGCAGTATTTT
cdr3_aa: CATVWGYSTDTQYF

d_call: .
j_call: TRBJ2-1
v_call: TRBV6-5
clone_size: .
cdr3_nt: TGTGCCAGCAGTCCCGACTTTTCCTACAATGAGCAGTTCTTC
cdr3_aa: CASSPDFSYNEQFF

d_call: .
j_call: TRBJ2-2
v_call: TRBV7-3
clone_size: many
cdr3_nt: TGTGCCAGCAGCTTTTTTGCTTCCCATCGAGACCGGTCGAACACCGGGGAGCTGTTTTTT
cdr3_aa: CASSFFASHRDRSNTGELFF

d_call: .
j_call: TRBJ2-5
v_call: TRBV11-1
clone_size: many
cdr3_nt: TGTGCCAGCAGCCCTCTCGGGACATTGCAAGAGACCCAGTACTTC
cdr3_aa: CASSPLGTLQETQYF

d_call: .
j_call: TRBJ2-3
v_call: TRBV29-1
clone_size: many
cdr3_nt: TGCAGCGTTCGGCCCGGGACATTCAACACAGATACGCAGTATTTT
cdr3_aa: CSVRPGTFNTDTQYF

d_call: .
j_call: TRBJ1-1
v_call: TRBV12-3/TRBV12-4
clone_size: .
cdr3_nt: TGTGCCAGCAGCCCTTACTCCCAGAACACTGAAGCTTTCTTT
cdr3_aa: CASSPYSQNTEAFF

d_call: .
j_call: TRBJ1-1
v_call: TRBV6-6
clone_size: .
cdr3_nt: TGTGCCAGCAGCCGAACGACAGGAAAAGCTTTCTTT
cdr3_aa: CASSRTTGKAFF

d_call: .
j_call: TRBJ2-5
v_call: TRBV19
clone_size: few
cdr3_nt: TGTGCCAGTAGTATAGGTACTACAAAAGAGACCCAGTACTTC
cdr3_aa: CASSIGTTKETQYF

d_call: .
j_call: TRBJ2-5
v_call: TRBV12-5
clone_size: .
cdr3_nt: TGTGCTAGTGCCTTGGGGGTTCCAGGCACCCAAGAGACCCAGTACTTC
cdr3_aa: CASALGVPGTQETQYF

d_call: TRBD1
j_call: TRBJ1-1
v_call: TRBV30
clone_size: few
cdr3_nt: TGTGCCTGTAGTCCCGGGACAGGGGGGAGGGAAGCTTTCTTT
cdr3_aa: CACSPGTGGREAFF

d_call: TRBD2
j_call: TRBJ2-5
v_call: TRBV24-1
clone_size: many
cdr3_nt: TGTGCCACCAGTGAGGCTAGCGGGGGGTACCAAGAGACCCAGTACTTC
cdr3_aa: CATSEASGGYQETQYF

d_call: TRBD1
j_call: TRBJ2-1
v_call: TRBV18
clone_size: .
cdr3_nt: TGTGCCAGCTCACCCGACAGGGGGCCGCTCCATGAGCAGTTCTTC
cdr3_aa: CASSPDRGPLHEQFF

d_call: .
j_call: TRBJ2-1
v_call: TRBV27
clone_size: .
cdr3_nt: TGTGCCAGCAGTTTTATAGGGATTGAAAATGAGCAGTTCTTC
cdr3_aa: CASSFIGIENEQFF

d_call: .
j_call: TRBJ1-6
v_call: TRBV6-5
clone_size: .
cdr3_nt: TGTGCCAGCAGTTACTCGGGAGGCGCGAGGTCTCCCCTCCACTTT
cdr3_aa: CASSYSGGARSPLHF

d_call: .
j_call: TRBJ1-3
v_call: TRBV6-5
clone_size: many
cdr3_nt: TGTGCCAGCAGCCGCGGACAGAGCTCTGGAAACACCATATATTTT
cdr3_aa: CASSRGQSSGNTIYF

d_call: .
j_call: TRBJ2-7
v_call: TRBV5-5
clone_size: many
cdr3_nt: TGTGCCAGCAGACTCAGGATCCCCATCTCCTACGAGCAGTACTTC
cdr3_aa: CASRLRIPISYEQYF

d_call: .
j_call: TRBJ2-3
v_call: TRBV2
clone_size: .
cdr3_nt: TGTGCCAGCAGCGGACGCACTAGCACAGATACGCAGTATTTT
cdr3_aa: CASSGRTSTDTQYF

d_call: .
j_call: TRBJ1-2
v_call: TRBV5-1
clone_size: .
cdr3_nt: TGCGCCAGCAGCTTGGCCCCCGGGACTCTATCTAGTGGCTACACCTTC
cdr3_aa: CASSLAPGTLSSGYTF

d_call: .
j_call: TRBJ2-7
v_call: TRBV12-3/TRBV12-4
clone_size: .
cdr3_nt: TGTGCCAGCAGCCCCAACCCCCCCGGCGAGCAGTACTTC
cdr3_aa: CASSPNPPGEQYF

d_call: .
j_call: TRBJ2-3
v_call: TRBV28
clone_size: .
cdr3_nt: TGTGCCACCACGGACAGAACTATACCAGATACGCAGTATTTT
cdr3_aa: CATTDRTIPDTQYF

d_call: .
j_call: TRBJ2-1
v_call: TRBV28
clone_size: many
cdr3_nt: TGTGCCAGCCAGGGGAGCGTATACAATGAGCAGTTCTTC
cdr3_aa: CASQGSVYNEQFF

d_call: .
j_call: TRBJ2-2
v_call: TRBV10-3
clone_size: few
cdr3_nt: TGTGCCATCGGCCTATCTGGCACCGGGGAGCTGTTTTTT
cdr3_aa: CAIGLSGTGELFF

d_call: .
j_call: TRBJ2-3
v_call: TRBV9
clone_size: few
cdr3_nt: TGTGCCAGCAGCTCCGACGTTGACGCAGATACGCAGTATTTT
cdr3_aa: CASSSDVDADTQYF

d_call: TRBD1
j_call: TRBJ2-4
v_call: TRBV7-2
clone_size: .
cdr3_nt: TGTGCCAGCAGTCTGACAGGGCATGAACGAGCCAAAAACATTCAGTACTTC
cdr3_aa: CASSLTGHERAKNIQYF

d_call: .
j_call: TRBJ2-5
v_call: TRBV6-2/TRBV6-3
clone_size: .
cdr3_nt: TGTGCCAGCAGTTACAGGGGTATTCCACAAGAGACCCAGTACTTC
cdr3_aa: CASSYRGIPQETQYF

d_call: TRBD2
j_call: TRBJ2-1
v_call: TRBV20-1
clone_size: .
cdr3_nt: TGCAGTGCCCAAGCGGGAGGGGGCAGGAATGAGCAGTTCTTC
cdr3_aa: CSAQAGGGRNEQFF

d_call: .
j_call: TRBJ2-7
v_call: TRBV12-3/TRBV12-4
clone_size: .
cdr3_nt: TGTGCCAGCAGTGAAACACACGGGGGAGCGACCTACGAGCAGTACTTC
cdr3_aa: CASSETHGGATYEQYF

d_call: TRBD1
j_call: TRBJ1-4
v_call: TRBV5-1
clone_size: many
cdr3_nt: TGCGCCAGCAGCTTAACGACAGGGAAGAATGAAAAACTGTTTTTT
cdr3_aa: CASSLTTGKNEKLFF

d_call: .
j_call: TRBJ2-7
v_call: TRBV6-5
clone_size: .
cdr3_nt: TGTGCCAGCAGTTACGCAGGGGTCGAGCAGTACTTC
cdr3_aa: CASSYAGVEQYF

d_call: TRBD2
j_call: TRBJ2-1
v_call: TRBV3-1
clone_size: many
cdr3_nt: TGTGCCAGCAGCCAAGTTCTTAGCGGGGAAAATGAGCAGTTCTTC
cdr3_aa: CASSQVLSGENEQFF

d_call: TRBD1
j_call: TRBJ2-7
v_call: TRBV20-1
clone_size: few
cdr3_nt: TGCAGTGCTAGAGAAGTACCGGACAGGCGGCCCTACGAGCAGTACTTC
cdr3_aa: CSAREVPDRRPYEQYF

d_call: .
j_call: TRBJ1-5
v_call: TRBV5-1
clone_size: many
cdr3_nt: TGCGCCAGCAGCTTAACCGGACAGAGCAATCAGCCCCAGCATTTT
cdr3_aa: CASSLTGQSNQPQHF

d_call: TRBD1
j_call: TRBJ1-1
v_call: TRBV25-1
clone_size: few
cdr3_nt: TGTGCCAGCAGGGACGACAGGGGGCGAGGCACTGAAGCTTTCTTT
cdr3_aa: CASRDDRGRGTEAFF

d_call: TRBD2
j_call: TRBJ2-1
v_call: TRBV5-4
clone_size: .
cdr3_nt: TGTGCCAGCAGCTCTCCTACTAGCGGGGGGCGGAACAATGAGCAGTTCTTC
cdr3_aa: CASSSPTSGGRNNEQFF

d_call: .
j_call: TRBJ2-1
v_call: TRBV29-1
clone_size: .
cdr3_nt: TGCAGCCATGAGGGTAGTTTCAATGAGCAGTTCTTC
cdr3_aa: CSHEGSFNEQFF

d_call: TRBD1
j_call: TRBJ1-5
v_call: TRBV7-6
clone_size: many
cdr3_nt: TGTGCCAGCAGCTTGTCAGGGGGGGCGCAGCCCCAGCATTTT
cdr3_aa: CASSLSGGAQPQHF

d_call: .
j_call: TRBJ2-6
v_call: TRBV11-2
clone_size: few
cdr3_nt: TGTGCCAGCAGCCGAACCGCGGGGTTCTCTGGGGCCAACGTCCTGACTTTC
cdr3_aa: CASSRTAGFSGANVLTF

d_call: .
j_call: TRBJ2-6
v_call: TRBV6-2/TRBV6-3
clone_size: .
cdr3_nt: TGTGCCAGCAGCTACCCGCCGGTCCAAATCTCCGGGGCCAACGTCCTGACTTTC
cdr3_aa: CASSYPPVQISGANVLTF

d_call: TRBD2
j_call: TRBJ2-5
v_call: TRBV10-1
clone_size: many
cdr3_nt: TGCGCCAGCTCCGGGAGGTTGGAAGAGACCCAGTACTTC
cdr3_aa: CASSGRLEETQYF

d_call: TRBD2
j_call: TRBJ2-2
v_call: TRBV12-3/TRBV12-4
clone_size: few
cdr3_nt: TGTGCCAGCAGGCCCACTAGCGGCACCACCGGGGAGCTGTTTTTT
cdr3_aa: CASRPTSGTTGELFF

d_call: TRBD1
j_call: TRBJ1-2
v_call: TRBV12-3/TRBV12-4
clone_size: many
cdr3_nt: TGTGCCAGCAGACTACAGGGGGCGGGCCAAACCACCAGCCCCTACACCTTC
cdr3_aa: CASRLQGAGQTTSPYTF

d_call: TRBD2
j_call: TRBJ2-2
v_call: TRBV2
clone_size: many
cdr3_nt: TGTGCCAGCAGGACAATTAGCGGGAAAACCGGGGAGCTGTTTTTT
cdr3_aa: CASRTISGKTGELFF

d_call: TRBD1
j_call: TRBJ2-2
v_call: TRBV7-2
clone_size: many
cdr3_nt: TGTGCCAGCAGCTTTACAGGGGCCGGGGAGCTGTTTTTT
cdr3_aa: CASSFTGAGELFF

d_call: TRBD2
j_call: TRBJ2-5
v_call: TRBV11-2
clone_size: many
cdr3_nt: TGTGCCAGCAGCCCTGCCGGGAGGCTCCAAGAGACCCAGTACTTC
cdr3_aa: CASSPAGRLQETQYF

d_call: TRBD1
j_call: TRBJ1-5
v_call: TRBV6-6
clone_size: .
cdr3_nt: TGTGCCAGCATCCAGGGGGGAGTCAATCAGCCCCAGCATTTT
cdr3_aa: CASIQGGVNQPQHF